This T cell receptor beta chain comes out of a study of cytomegalovirus exposure and HLA in healthy donors. The study ran its PCR with 60 Vbeta and 13 Jbeta primers. Sequenced by immunoSEQ multiplex PCR; TCRdb stores in-frame clones only, minus some. Among fewer than 100,000 clones listed, around three quarters were seen once. Whole-study findings and limits: There were about 160 TCR beta chains listed as cytomegalovirus-associated. CMV antigen specificity was confirmed in vitro for a few CMV-associated chains. Accounts indicate the classifier identified cytomegalovirus status with strong specificity and sensitivity.

About this clone itself: What it binds is not known.

Germline trimming cut 3 bases from V and 0 bases from J; bases unmatched to any gene: 6. The CDR3 totals 15 residues. The germline CDR1 and CDR2 sequences are SGHRS and YFSETQ. The rearrangement joins TRBV5-1 to TRBJ2-7; 7 nucleotides align to TRBD2. The source is a male donor in good health and CMV-seronegative. The material sequenced was PBMCs. The CDR3 DNA reads TGCGCCAGCAGCTGGGGGACTACCTACTCCTACGAGCAGTACTTC. The encoded protein is CASSWGTTYSYEQYF.